The 4 T cell receptor beta chains below were found in one sample sequenced in a study of T cell responses to AZD1222 COVID-19 vaccine. Using immunoSEQ multiplex PCR, the repertoire was profiled, and TCRdb retains in-frame clones only, with some absent. The data show approximately 150,000 clones, about 93% seen once. This material consisted of peripheral blood, taken on day 0 of AZD1222 vaccination. These receptor sequences come from an adult in good health.

The chain couples TRBV5-5 to TRBJ1-2; D might be TRBD1 (5 bases). V was shortened by 4 bases and J by 3 bases, with 16 bases between the two germline ends. The CDR3 sequence is 15 residues long. In germline, CDR1 is SGHKS, CDR2 YYEKEE (reference sequence). This CDR3 reads CASSLEAGADYGYTF. In DNA, the CDR3 is TGTGCCAGCAGCCTAGAGGCCGGGGCGGACTATGGCTACACCTTC.

The gene calls are TRBV19 and TRBJ2-5, with 7 bases aligning to TRBD2. V lost 4 bases, J lost 7 bases, and 12 bases stayed unmatched. Germline V CDR1 and CDR2: LNHDA, SQIVND (reference sequence). The CDR3 is made up of 15 amino acids. CDR3 in amino acids: CASSNGLAASGTQYF. CDR3 sequence (DNA): TGTGCCAGTAGTAACGGGCTAGCGGCCTCAGGGACCCAGTACTTC.

The V and J genes are TRBV3-1 (or the pseudogene TRBV3-2) and TRBJ1-4, with D perhaps matching TRBD1 (6 bases). The CDR3 totals 16 residues. Germline-derived CDR1 and CDR2 are LGHDT and YNNKEL (reference sequence). V lost 3 bases and J lost 7, with 18 bases in between. CDR3 sequence (DNA): TGTGCCAGCAGCCAGCCTGTCTGGGGGCAAGCTGAAAAACTGTTTTTT. Protein product: CASSQPVWGQAEKLFF.

V gene TRBV10-3 combines with J gene TRBJ1-1, with TRBD1 matching over 7 bases. This CDR3 has 13 residues. Trimming at V came to 7 bases and at J to 1 base, leaving 3 bases not matched to a gene. The germline V gene encodes CDR1 ENHRY and CDR2 SYGVKD. The CDR3 DNA is TGTGCCATCAAGGGGACAGAGAACACTGAAGCTTTCTTT. Protein: CAIKGTENTEAFF.